Below are 27 T cell receptor beta chains sequenced from a single sample in a study of a mutant IDH1 vaccine in newly diagnosed glioma. Time point defined: week 35, safety follow-up. What each vaccine dose contained was 300 ug of mutant IDH1 20-mer peptide, accompanied by topical imiquimod. This table comes from immunoSEQ multiplex PCR, and its TCRdb copy is limited to in-frame clones, with some not included. This sample has about 46,000 clones, with 80% to 95% found just once. For these TCRs, the target antigens are not known. The sample in question was PBMCs, obtained from a glioma patient whose treatment included an IDH1 peptide vaccine. Source of these receptors: a man aged 45-60 years with glioma.

The sample holds one count of this clone. CDR3 bases: TGTGCCAGCAGCGAGGGGGGAGGTGGCACAGATACGCAGTATTTT. This sequence encodes CASSEGGGGTDTQYF. This sequence joins TRBV6-4 and TRBJ2-3; the D call may be TRBD1 or TRBD2 (6 bases each). Trimming cost V 6 bases and J 1 base, with 14 bases left between them. The CDR3 spans 15 residues. The V gene's germline CDR1 is MRHNA and CDR2 SNTAGT.

This clone was seen a handful of times. The chain has TRBV4-3 and TRBJ1-2, with D possibly matching TRBD1 (6 bases). Per germline, CDR1 LGHNA and CDR2 YSLEER. The CDR3 runs 15 residues. V was shortened by 4 bases and J by 5 bases, with 17 bases between the two germline ends. CDR3 DNA: TGCGCCAGCAGCCCGTCCTCTACAGGGAAATATGGCTACACCTTC. Amino acid sequence: CASSPSSTGKYGYTF.

This sequence joins TRBV30 and TRBJ1-4; D perhaps matches TRBD1 (5 bases). Germline CDR1 reads GTSNPN; CDR2 reads SVGIG (reference sequence). The length of the CDR3 is 14 residues. Between the trimmed V and J ends, which lost 4 bases and 4 bases, there was a span of 13 bases. In DNA, the CDR3 is TGTGCCTGGAAAGGGGCGGCCCGTAATGAAAAACTGTTTTTT. It translates to CAWKGAARNEKLFF.

This clone was seen only once. The gene calls are TRBV6-5 and TRBJ2-1, with a possible D match to TRBD2 (5 bases). This CDR3 has 13 amino acids. Germline-derived CDR1 and CDR2 are MNHEY and SVGAGI. V lost 6 bases and J lost 8, with 14 bases in between. This CDR3 reads CASSGSPRDEQFF. The DNA of the CDR3 is TGTGCCAGCAGCGGGTCTCCGAGGGATGAGCAGTTCTTC.

The chain combines TRBV9 with TRBJ2-7, with 11 bases identical to TRBD2. Per germline, CDR1 SGDLS and CDR2 YYNGEE. The CDR3 loop spans 16 amino acids. Trimming removed 3 bases from V and 6 bases from J; junction bases left unmatched: 11. CDR3 coding DNA: TGTGCCAGCAGCGACCCGGGTGGGACTAGCGGAAGCGAGCAGTACTTC. This codes for CASSDPGGTSGSEQYF.

J is TRBJ2-7 and V is TRBV7-6, with TRBD1 matching 8 bases. CDR1 is SGHVS, CDR2 FNYEAQ, per germline. The CDR3 extends over 15 amino acids. J was trimmed by 3 bases and V by 3 bases; bases with no gene match: 7. The CDR3 here is CASSLGQGAFYEQYF. In DNA form, the CDR3 reads TGTGCCAGCAGCTTGGGGCAGGGGGCCTTCTACGAGCAGTACTTC.

This chain connects TRBV29-1 to TRBJ1-2; unclear D gene. The germline gives CDR1 SQVTM, CDR2 ANQGSEA. The CDR3 consists of 12 residues. Deletions cut 3 bases from V and 8 bases from J, with 13 bases between. DNA of the CDR3: TGCAGCGTTGATTCCTATTCGACGGGCTACACCTTC. It codes for CSVDSYSTGYTF.

This chain links TRBV27 with TRBJ1-4; D is uncertain. The CDR3 contains 13 residues. The germline V and J ends were trimmed by 7 bases and 0 bases, with 6 bases remaining between them. Germline assignment: CDR1 MNHEY and CDR2 SMNVEV (reference sequence). CDR3 bases: TGTGCCAGCACGGGATCAACTAATGAAAAACTGTTTTTT. Translation gives CASTGSTNEKLFF.

The V call is TRBV5-1, the J call TRBJ2-2; no clear D gene. The V gene lost 9 bases and the J gene lost 0 bases, with 9 bases spanning the gap. This CDR3 contains 13 residues. From germline, CDR1 is SGHRS and CDR2 YFSETQ. The CDR3 reads CATKGANTGELFF. The CDR3 region has the DNA TGCGCCACCAAAGGCGCGAACACCGGGGAGCTGTTTTTT. Supplemented by reference TRBV5-1 and TRBJ2-2, the full variable domain reads KAGVTQTPRYLIKTRGQQVTLSCSPISGHRSVSWYQQTPGQGLQFLFEYFSETQRNKGNFPGRFSGRQFSNSRSEMNVSTLELGDSALYLCATKGANTGELFFGEGSRLTVL.

This chain joins TRBV4-3 and TRBJ1-3; 9 bases match TRBD1. CDR3 length equals 15 residues. V trimming: 7 bases; J trimming: 0 bases; junction bases outside the gene matches: 4. Looked up from germline, CDR1 is LGHNA and CDR2 is YSLEER. CDR3 amino acids: CASTPTGGSGNTIYF. Written as DNA, the CDR3 is TGCGCCAGCACCCCGACAGGGGGCTCTGGAAACACCATATATTTT.

The chain uses TRBV7-9 and TRBJ1-1, with D hard to call. Germline-derived CDR1 and CDR2 are SEHNR and FQNEAQ (reference sequence). This CDR3 is built from 14 residues. The ends were cut back, 5 bases at V and 3 bases at J, with 13 bases in the middle. The CDR3 is CASSPTPPDTEAFF. The CDR3 DNA is TGTGCCAGCAGCCCGACACCCCCAGACACTGAAGCTTTCTTT.

The chain has TRBV28 and TRBJ1-2, with D uncertain. The CDR3 totals 13 residues. V shed 1 base and J shed 4 bases, with 7 bases lying between them. The germline CDR1 and CDR2 sequences are MDHEN and SYDVKM. This chain's CDR3 is CASSLSQLYGYTF. In DNA, the CDR3 is TGTGCCAGCAGTTTATCACAGCTCTATGGCTACACCTTC.

This chain links TRBV5-1 with TRBJ2-7; 7 nucleotides agree with TRBD2. From germline, CDR1 is SGHRS and CDR2 YFSETQ. The CDR3 spans 15 residues. The V gene end was trimmed by 4 bases and the J gene end by 4 bases; junction bases not matched to a gene: 11. The CDR3 spells CASSPDAGRGYEQYF. CDR3 bases: TGCGCCAGCAGCCCGGACGCGGGGCGGGGGTACGAGCAGTACTTC.

This clone has only one observation. The V and J genes are TRBV4-3 and TRBJ2-2; D might be TRBD1 (6 bases). The V end was cut by 1 base, the J end by 4 bases, with 16 bases between. CDR1 is LGHNA, CDR2 YSLEER, per germline. The CDR3 extends over 17 amino acids. The CDR3: CASSQALPGRGTGELFF. CDR3 sequence (DNA): TGCGCCAGCAGCCAAGCCCTACCGGGCAGGGGCACCGGGGAGCTGTTTTTT.

The chain employs TRBV14 and TRBJ1-5; D gene uncertain. From germline, CDR1 is SGHDN and CDR2 FVKESK. This CDR3 has 16 residues. The V and J ends lost 4 bases and 5 bases respectively, with 18 bases between them. CDR3 bases: TGTGCCAGCAGCCTATTAGGGAGACATGGCCATCAGCCCCAGCATTTT. Its protein is CASSLLGRHGHQPQHF.

This chain connects TRBV7-9 to TRBJ2-1; D perhaps matches TRBD2 (6 bases). V was shortened by 1 base and J by 5 bases, with 15 bases between the two germline ends. The CDR3 contains 16 residues. The germline CDR1 and CDR2 sequences are SEHNR and FQNEAQ (reference sequence). In DNA, the CDR3 is TGTGCCAGCAGCTTAGGGTCGGCGCGGGGTAACAATGAGCAGTTCTTC. Translating gives CASSLGSARGNNEQFF.

This clone is labeled as medium-sized. This rearrangement joins TRBV4-1 to TRBJ2-1; 8 bases are a match to TRBD2. The trim removed 0 bases at V and 6 bases at J, leaving 10 bases unmatched. The length of the CDR3 is 17 residues. Per the germline V gene, CDR1 is MGHRA and CDR2 is YSYEKL. This chain's CDR3 is CASSQDTGRGGRNEQFF. The CDR3 DNA follows: TGCGCCAGCAGCCAAGATACAGGACGGGGGGGCCGCAATGAGCAGTTCTTC.

The chain couples TRBV28 to TRBJ1-5; 7 bases are shared with TRBD1. CDR1 MDHEN and CDR2 SYDVKM come from the germline V gene. The CDR3 is 15 residues long. The trim removed 3 bases at V and 4 bases at J, leaving 6 bases unmatched. The CDR3 bases are TGTGCCAGCAGTTTGAGGTCAGGGGGAAATCAGCCCCAGCATTTT. It is translated as CASSLRSGGNQPQHF.

The chain carries TRBV5-6 and TRBJ2-5; the D gene is possibly TRBD2 (8 bases). There are 15 residues in the CDR3. CDR1 SGHDT and CDR2 YYEEEE come from the germline V gene. Trimming pared 0 bases from V and 5 bases from J, leaving 14 bases between. CDR3 DNA: TGTGCCAGCAGCTTGGCAGGGGGACTAGAGGAGACCCAGTACTTC. Amino acid sequence: CASSLAGGLEETQYF.

V and J are TRBV28 and TRBJ1-1; 7 bases are a match to TRBD1. CDR1 MDHEN and CDR2 SYDVKM come from the germline V gene. V lost 5 bases and J lost 5; bases outside the gene matches: 5. The CDR3 extends over 13 amino acids. CDR3 in DNA: TGTGCCAGCAGTCTGACAGGGCATACTGAAGCTTTCTTT. The encoded protein is CASSLTGHTEAFF.

The chain is built from TRBV5-1 and TRBJ1-5; 8 nucleotides line up with TRBD1. V lost 4 bases and J lost 9; bases outside the gene matches: 12. The germline CDR1 and CDR2 sequences are SGHRS and YFSETQ. This CDR3 region has 15 residues. In nucleotides, the CDR3 is TGCGCCAGCAGCCTTAAGGGACAGGAAGGGGGGCCCCAGCATTTT. Its translation is CASSLKGQEGGPQHF.

V gene TRBV27 combines with J gene TRBJ2-7; tentative D call: TRBD2 (5 bases). The length of the CDR3 is 14 residues. The germline gives CDR1 MNHEY, CDR2 SMNVEV (reference sequence). The V gene lost 3 bases and the J gene lost 0 bases, with 9 bases spanning the gap. In nucleotides, the CDR3 is TGTGCCAGCAGTTTTCTAGCCAACTCCTACGAGCAGTACTTC. It codes for CASSFLANSYEQYF.

The chain employs TRBV7-3 and TRBJ1-1; perhaps TRBD1 as D (5 bases). The V gene's germline CDR1 is SGHTA and CDR2 FQGTGA. The CDR3 has 13 amino acids. The V end lost 5 bases, the J end lost 5 bases, and 12 bases lay between the germline ends. The CDR3 sequence: CASSRSGGTEAFF. CDR3 coding DNA: TGTGCCAGCAGCCGAAGCGGGGGGACTGAAGCTTTCTTT.

The chain couples TRBV5-1 to TRBJ2-1; D not resolved. Trimming took 4 bases from V and 4 from J, leaving 9 bases between them. Germline V lookup: CDR1 SGHRS, CDR2 YFSETQ. This CDR3 spans 13 amino acids. For the CDR3, the DNA is TGCGCCAGCAGCAGCACAAAGTACAATGAGCAGTTCTTC. This sequence encodes CASSSTKYNEQFF.

The chain joins TRBV25-1 to TRBJ1-5, with a tentative D call TRBD1 (6 bases). The CDR3 runs to 14 residues. Trimming removed 2 bases at V and 4 bases at J, with 9 bases between. The germline CDR1 and CDR2 sequences are MGHDK and SYGVNS. The CDR3: CASSEQGINQPQHF. CDR3 nucleotides: TGTGCCAGCAGTGAACAGGGGATAAATCAGCCCCAGCATTTT.

The chain is built from TRBV6-5 and TRBJ1-4; 10 nucleotides align to TRBD1. The CDR3 runs 15 residues. Germline CDR1 reads MNHEY; CDR2 reads SVGAGI. The trim removed 2 bases at V and 7 bases at J, leaving 4 bases unmatched. The chain's CDR3 is CASSYDRGHAEKLFF. In nucleotides, the CDR3 is TGTGCCAGCAGTTACGACAGGGGGCACGCTGAAAAACTGTTTTTT.

This clone was seen a single time. The chain combines TRBV5-1 with TRBJ2-1; 10 nucleotides agree with TRBD2. The CDR3 totals 15 residues. With 8 bases clipped from V and 7 bases from J, the junction kept 12 bases outside the gene matches. Germline CDR1 SGHRS, CDR2 YFSETQ. The CDR3 reads CASTPGLAMQNEQFF. The CDR3 DNA reads as TGCGCCAGTACCCCGGGACTAGCGATGCAGAATGAGCAGTTCTTC.